Listed below are T cell receptor beta chains from one sample, sequenced in a study of blood T cell repertoires in COVID-19. Generated by immunoSEQ multiplex PCR, the TCRdb table keeps only in-frame clones and is missing some. The repertoire has tens of thousands of clones, 65% to 85% of them found once; the top ten carry roughly 2%. The sample taken for sequencing was peripheral blood. The receptors originated from a woman aged 60 to 75 with acute or convalescent COVID-19. Each CDR3 is given with its conserved first and last residue. D genes are given only for firm matches. Clone size appears in some rows only: once, few, many, or a class for an expanded clone.

clone_size j_call v_call d_call cdr3_aa cdr3_nt
NA TRBJ1-2 TRBV10-3 NA CAISEVSGVRRFYGYTF TGTGCCATCAGTGAGGTGTCGGGGGTGCGGAGGTTCTATGGCTACACCTTC
NA TRBJ2-1 TRBV18 NA CASSPPSRRYGTPEQFF TGTGCCAGCTCACCACCTTCCAGGAGGTACGGTACACCTGAGCAGTTCTTC
NA TRBJ1-1 TRBV27 NA CASSLYQAAGNTEAFF TGTGCCAGCAGTTTATATCAGGCGGCGGGGAACACTGAAGCTTTCTTT
NA TRBJ2-2 TRBV24-1 NA CATSAQANTGELFF TGTGCCACCAGTGCTCAGGCGAACACCGGGGAGCTGTTTTTT
NA TRBJ1-2 TRBV5-5 NA CASSLAGGFNGYTF TGTGCCAGCAGCTTGGCCGGAGGGTTTAACGGCTACACCTTC
once TRBJ2-1 TRBV3-1/TRBV3-2 NA CASSPPNSDEQFF TGTGCCAGCAGCCCCCCTAATTCGGATGAGCAGTTCTTC
NA TRBJ1-2 TRBV6-5 TRBD1 CATKQGINNYGYTF TGTGCCACCAAACAGGGGATTAACAACTATGGCTACACCTTC
NA TRBJ2-3 TRBV6-1 TRBD2 CASSAGTSGGYTDTQYF TGTGCCAGCAGTGCCGGGACTAGCGGGGGGTACACAGATACGCAGTATTTT
NA TRBJ2-3 TRBV14 NA CASSQTPNSGDTQYF TGTGCCAGCAGCCAAACCCCTAACTCAGGAGATACGCAGTATTTT
NA TRBJ2-3 TRBV19 TRBD1 CASNYRGRPTDTQYF TGTGCCAGTAATTACAGGGGGAGGCCCACAGATACGCAGTATTTT
NA TRBJ2-2 TRBV21-1 NA CASSKDSSNTGELFF TGTGCCAGCAGCAAGGACAGTTCGAACACCGGGGAGCTGTTTTTT
NA TRBJ2-2 TRBV5-1 NA CASSQISGSPGELFF TGCGCCAGCAGCCAAATTTCAGGGTCTCCCGGGGAGCTGTTTTTT
NA TRBJ2-5 TRBV24-1 NA CATSDFIGVGKETQYF TGTGCCACCAGTGATTTTATCGGGGTGGGCAAAGAGACCCAGTACTTC
NA TRBJ1-2 TRBV18 TRBD1 CASLKGAPINYGYTF TGTGCCAGCTTGAAGGGGGCGCCTATTAACTATGGCTACACCTTC
NA TRBJ1-2 TRBV9 TRBD1 CASSRDRANYGYTF TGTGCCAGCAGCCGGGACAGGGCTAACTATGGCTACACCTTC
NA TRBJ1-1 TRBV7-2 NA CASSLEAGMNTEAFF TGTGCCAGCAGCTTAGAGGCAGGGATGAACACTGAAGCTTTCTTT
NA TRBJ2-5 TRBV10-3 TRBD2 CASSGTSGRGGETQYF TGTGCCTCCAGCGGGACTAGCGGGAGAGGCGGAGAGACCCAGTACTTC
NA TRBJ1-2 TRBV28 NA CASSYSRGYTF TGTGCCAGCAGCTACTCGCGTGGCTACACCTTC
NA TRBJ2-1 TRBV7-3 TRBD2 CASSLRLAGVPYNEQFF TGTGCCAGCAGTCTCCGACTAGCGGGAGTCCCCTACAATGAGCAGTTCTTC
NA TRBJ2-2 TRBV10-3 NA CAISYRDITGELFF TGTGCCATCAGTTACCGGGACATCACCGGGGAGCTGTTTTTT
NA TRBJ1-5 TRBV6-5 TRBD1 CASSRTGISNQPQHF TGTGCCAGCAGCAGGACAGGGATAAGCAATCAGCCCCAGCATTTT
NA TRBJ1-1 TRBV19 NA CASGVGGLTEAFF TGTGCCAGTGGTGTGGGGGGGCTCACTGAAGCTTTCTTT
NA TRBJ2-3 TRBV6-1 TRBD2 CASSEWSLAGAADTQYF TGTGCCAGCAGTGAATGGTCACTAGCGGGAGCGGCTGATACGCAGTATTTT
NA TRBJ2-3 TRBV9 NA CASTLGAPSTDTQYF TGTGCCAGCACCCTAGGGGCCCCTAGCACAGATACGCAGTATTTT
NA TRBJ1-1 TRBV5-6 TRBD1 CASSPQGRHTEAFF TGTGCCAGCAGCCCACAGGGGCGGCACACTGAAGCTTTCTTT
NA TRBJ1-3 TRBV5-1 NA CASSLGRQQSGNTIYF TGCGCCAGCAGCTTGGGTCGGCAACAGAGTGGAAACACCATATATTTT
NA TRBJ2-4 TRBV4-1 TRBD1 CASSPRQGAYIQYF TGCGCCAGCAGCCCACGACAGGGGGCGTACATTCAGTACTTC
once TRBJ1-4 TRBV2 TRBD1 CASMGQGFEKLFF TGTGCCAGCATGGGACAGGGCTTTGAAAAACTGTTTTTT
NA TRBJ2-1 TRBV5-1 TRBD2 CASTAIAGNNEQFF TGCGCCAGCACGGCGATAGCGGGAAACAATGAGCAGTTCTTC
once TRBJ1-1 TRBV6-6 TRBD1 CASSYLTGKYTEAFF TGTGCCAGCAGTTACTTGACAGGGAAGTACACTGAAGCTTTCTTT
NA TRBJ2-5 TRBV5-1 NA CASSLKSLRETQYF TGCGCCAGCAGCTTGAAGAGTTTGAGAGAGACCCAGTACTTC
NA TRBJ1-2 TRBV28 TRBD1 CASQRTSGTGYDGYTF TGTGCCAGCCAAAGGACGTCCGGGACAGGGTATGATGGCTACACCTTC
NA TRBJ2-1 TRBV5-6 NA CASSVLTWSHEQFF TGTGCCAGCAGCGTCCTGACTTGGAGTCATGAGCAGTTCTTC
NA TRBJ1-2 TRBV9 TRBD1 CASSAGGNYGYTF TGTGCCAGCAGCGCAGGGGGGAACTATGGCTACACCTTC
NA TRBJ1-6 TRBV10-3 NA CAISESPAERLHF TGTGCCATCAGTGAGTCCCCCGCGGAAAGGCTCCACTTT
once TRBJ2-7 TRBV28 TRBD1 CASRLTGGVTMYEQYF TGTGCCAGCAGGTTAACAGGGGGTGTAACGATGTACGAGCAGTACTTC
NA TRBJ1-3 TRBV6-2/TRBV6-3 NA CASSDDRSAGNTIYF TGTGCCAGCAGCGACGACAGATCAGCTGGAAACACCATATATTTT
once TRBJ1-2 TRBV18 TRBD1 CASSPGRGNVYGGYTF TGTGCCAGCTCACCGGGCAGGGGGAATGTGTATGGCGGCTACACCTTC
NA TRBJ2-7 TRBV9 TRBD1 CASSVESTGSSYEQYF TGTGCCAGCAGCGTAGAGTCGACAGGGAGCTCCTACGAGCAGTACTTC
NA TRBJ2-7 TRBV2 TRBD1 CASSTGTGSRYF TGTGCCAGCAGTACCGGGACAGGGTCTCGGTACTTC
NA TRBJ1-5 TRBV28 NA CASSSAQGRRQPQHF TGTGCCAGCAGTTCAGCACAGGGTCGCCGGCAGCCCCAGCATTTT
NA TRBJ2-1 TRBV5-1 TRBD1 CASSPRTGASYNEQFF TGCGCCAGCAGCCCCCGGACAGGGGCCTCCTACAATGAGCAGTTCTTC
NA TRBJ1-1 TRBV9 TRBD1 CASSVGSQGQTEAFF TGTGCCAGCAGCGTAGGATCACAGGGGCAGACTGAAGCTTTCTTT
NA TRBJ2-1 TRBV28 TRBD1 CASSLQGGTLNEQFF TGTGCCAGCAGTCTACAAGGGGGCACGCTTAATGAGCAGTTCTTC
NA TRBJ2-5 TRBV12-3/TRBV12-4 TRBD2 CASSQREQETQYF TGTGCCAGCAGTCAGCGGGAGCAAGAGACCCAGTACTTC
many TRBJ2-7 TRBV4-2 NA CASSQAVGSEQYF TGTGCCAGCAGCCAGGCGGTAGGCTCCGAGCAGTACTTC
NA TRBJ2-2 TRBV7-2 NA CASSLLEGTGELFF TGTGCCAGCAGCTTATTGGAGGGGACCGGGGAGCTGTTTTTT
NA TRBJ1-5 TRBV30 TRBD1 CAWNLPDRDNQPQHF TGTGCCTGGAATCTACCGGACAGGGATAATCAGCCCCAGCATTTT